The sequence of this T cell receptor (beta chain) was determined in a study of CD8 T cells in Susac syndrome. Points from the study as a whole: The study recognized that the number of individuals in its TCR sequencing and HLA analysis was relatively small.

TCR beta was sequenced from blood CD8+ and CD4+ T cells. FACS was used to enrich TEMRA cells, whereas the CD8+ and CD4+ T cells were obtained by negative isolation. About this clonotype: Its antigen is as yet unknown.

This CDR3 comprises 12 residues. Germline V gives CDR1 SGHAT, CDR2 FQNNGV. V was pared by 1 base and J by 7 bases, with 6 bases between. The authors reverse transcribed 0.5 to 1 ug RNA with random hexamers. It was immunoSEQ multiplex PCR that amplified TCR beta CDR3 across 54 Vbeta and 13 Jbeta. From the immunoSEQ multiplex PCR reads, TCRdb called clonotypes with MiXCR, one entry per CDR3 protein. The sample has under 250,000 distinct CDR3 sequences; approximately 92% are singletons. This chain links TRBV11-2 with TRBJ2-3; D gene ambiguous. The receptor's source is a human donor with multiple sclerosis. The sample consisted of CD4+ T cells from PBMCs. The CDR3 DNA is TGTGCCAGCAGCTTAGTGGGAAATACGCAGTATTTT. Amino acid sequence: CASSLVGNTQYF.